One and the same sample provided the 19 T cell receptor beta chains below, sequenced in a study of T cell responses to AZD1222 COVID-19 vaccine. Using immunoSEQ multiplex PCR, the repertoire was profiled, and TCRdb retains in-frame clones only, with some absent. The sample has 100,000 to 130,000 clones; under 95% are singletons. The sequencing here drew on peripheral blood, taken on day 0 of AZD1222 vaccination. These TCRs come from an adult in good health.

This clone occurred once. V is TRBV12-3 or TRBV12-4 and J is TRBJ1-2; 12 nucleotides match TRBD1. The V and J ends lost 6 bases and 8 bases, in that order; junction bases with no gene match: 4. There are 13 residues in the CDR3. The CDR3 DNA follows: TGTGCCAGCAGCGGGACAGGGGGCTGGGGCTACACCTTC. Protein product: CASSGTGGWGYTF.

The chain uses TRBV11-2 and TRBJ1-4, with D hard to call. Germline V CDR1 and CDR2: SGHAT, FQNNGV. This CDR3 is built from 17 residues. V was shortened by 5 bases and J by 5 bases, with 21 bases between the two germline ends. In DNA, the CDR3 is TGTGCCAGCAGCGACCCCATGGGAGGAGGTGGAAATGAAAAACTGTTTTTT. This encodes CASSDPMGGGGNEKLFF.

This chain connects TRBV5-6 to TRBJ1-6; D ambiguous. The CDR3 is made up of 12 amino acids. V was cut by 4 bases and J by 7 bases, with 6 bases left in between. Germline V gene lookup returns CDR1 SGHDT and CDR2 YYEEEE. The CDR3: CASSSRNSPLHF. The CDR3 bases are TGTGCCAGCAGCAGCAGAAATTCACCCCTCCACTTT.

Notes on this clone: Sequence at one end of the junction differs from germline and may be a read error. CDR3 bases: TGTGCCAGCACCTTGGGGGACAGGAATCAGCCCCAGCATTTT. It is translated as CASTLGDRNQPQHF. This chain connects TRBV5-8 to TRBJ1-5, with TRBD1 matching 8 bases. The germline V gene encodes CDR1 SGHTS and CDR2 YDEGEE. The CDR3 contains 14 residues.

This chain connects TRBV3-1 (or the pseudogene TRBV3-2) to TRBJ2-5; D is perhaps TRBD2 (7 bases). V gave up 1 base and J gave up 5 bases, with 11 bases separating them. This CDR3 is built from 14 residues. The germline CDR1 and CDR2 sequences are LGHDT and YNNKEL (reference sequence). The CDR3 region is CASSQAAGAETQYF. CDR3 DNA sequence: TGTGCCAGCAGCCAAGCCGCGGGGGCGGAGACCCAGTACTTC.

The V call is TRBV19, the J call TRBJ1-1; unclear D gene. The CDR3 sequence is 14 residues long. Germline CDR1 is LNHDA and CDR2 is SQIVND (reference sequence). V was cut by 1 base and J by 1 base, with 7 bases left in between. As DNA, the CDR3 is TGTGCCAGTAGTATAGTGAGTTGGAACACTGAAGCTTTCTTT. This encodes CASSIVSWNTEAFF.

The J gene is TRBJ2-1, the V gene TRBV7-2; no definite D call. Between the trimmed V and J ends, which lost 2 bases and 9 bases, there was a span of 11 bases. This CDR3 spans 13 amino acids. Germline lookup yields CDR1 SGHTA and CDR2 FQGNSA. The CDR3 DNA reads TGTGCCAGCAGCTTATCATCGGGCCTTGAGCAGTTCTTC. This translates into CASSLSSGLEQFF.

The chain joins TRBV4-2 to TRBJ2-1, with 9 positions matching TRBD1. This CDR3 has 18 residues. With V trimmed by 0 bases and J by 7 bases, 13 bases remained unmatched. Germline V gives CDR1 LGHNA, CDR2 YNFKEQ. In DNA form, the CDR3 reads TGTGCCAGCAGCCAAGATCGACGGGGACAGGGTAGGGGAAATGAGCAGTTCTTC. Amino acid sequence: CASSQDRRGQGRGNEQFF.

This chain joins TRBV6-6 and TRBJ2-5, with D unclear. V was pared by 2 bases and J by 5 bases, with 3 bases between. This CDR3 spans 11 amino acids. The germline V gene encodes CDR1 MNHNY and CDR2 SVGAGI (reference sequence). CDR3 sequence reads: CASSYKETQYF. The CDR3 DNA is TGTGCCAGCAGTTACAAGGAGACCCAGTACTTC.

The chain combines TRBV6-6 with TRBJ1-3; no definite D call. Per germline, CDR1 MNHNY and CDR2 SVGAGI (reference sequence). V lost 5 bases to trimming and J lost 0 bases, with 8 bases between them. The length of the CDR3 is 14 residues. The DNA of the CDR3 is TGTGCCAGCAGTACCGCCTTCTCTGGAAACACCATATATTTT. Its protein product is CASSTAFSGNTIYF.

This rearrangement joins TRBV5-4 to TRBJ2-3; 9 bases agree with TRBD2. CDR3 size: 16 residues. The V gene end was trimmed by 4 bases and the J gene end by 5 bases; junction bases not matched to a gene: 11. Germline V lookup: CDR1 SGHNT, CDR2 YYREEE (reference sequence). CDR3 coding DNA: TGTGCCAGCAGCCCTGTGGGGCGGGGGGGCGTAGATACGCAGTATTTT. Translated: CASSPVGRGGVDTQYF.

The V gene is TRBV7-9, the J gene TRBJ1-2; no definite D call. The CDR3 consists of 12 residues. The V gene's germline CDR1 is SEHNR and CDR2 FQNEAQ (reference sequence). V lost 3 bases to trimming and J lost 4 bases, with 6 bases between them. Here the CDR3 reads CASSLDGYGYTF. The CDR3 region has the DNA TGTGCCAGCAGCTTGGACGGCTATGGCTACACCTTC. Looking up the rest from reference TRBV7-9 and TRBJ1-2 gives the full variable domain: DTGVSQNPRHKITKRGQNVTFRCDPISEHNRLYWYRQTLGQGPEFLTYFQNEAQLEKSRLLSDRFSAERPKGSFSTLEIQRTEQGDSAMYLCASSLDGYGYTFGSGTRLTVV.

The rearrangement joins TRBV7-9 to TRBJ1-2; 9 bases agree with TRBD1. The CDR3 covers 13 residues. In germline, CDR1 is SEHNR, CDR2 FQNEAQ (reference sequence). Germline trimming cut 5 bases from V and 7 bases from J; bases unmatched to any gene: 5. The CDR3 bases are TGTGCCAGCAGCCATCGGGACAGGGCTGGCTACACCTTC. Translated, it gives CASSHRDRAGYTF.

The chain uses TRBV28 and TRBJ1-5; 9 bases match TRBD1. The germline V gene encodes CDR1 MDHEN and CDR2 SYDVKM. J was trimmed by 5 bases and V by 5 bases; bases with no gene match: 10. The CDR3 has 16 residues. Here the CDR3 reads CASSAPGQGGDQPQHF. Here the CDR3 DNA reads TGTGCCAGCAGTGCACCGGGACAGGGAGGGGATCAGCCCCAGCATTTT. Full variable domain (missing parts from reference TRBV28 and TRBJ1-5): DVKVTQSSRYLVKRTGEKVFLECVQDMDHENMFWYRQDPGLGLRLIYFSYDVKMKEKGDIPEGYSVSREKKERFSLILESASTNQTSMYLCASSAPGQGGDQPQHFGDGTRLSIL.

The CDR3 coding sequence is TGTGCCAGTAGTCCGGGGACGAACCTCTGGCTGGGGGGCTACACCTTC. Its translation is CASSPGTNLWLGGYTF. This rearrangement joins TRBV19 to TRBJ1-2; possible D gene TRBD1, 5 bases. Trimming shortened V by 5 bases and J by 8 bases, and 24 bases separated the two germline ends. The CDR3 consists of 16 residues. Germline CDR1 LNHDA, CDR2 SQIVND (reference sequence).

The table lists this clone with a few counts. A junction boundary mismatches the germline segment, possibly from a read error. The rearrangement links TRBV4-1 to TRBJ1-4; 8 positions match TRBD1. The germline V gene has CDR1 MGHRA and CDR2 YSYEKL. This CDR3 region has 15 residues. For the CDR3, the DNA is TGCGCCAGCAGCCAACCGGACAGGGAAAATGGAAAACTGTTTTTT. It encodes CASSQPDRENGKLFF.

The rearrangement uses TRBV5-1 and TRBJ2-7, with D possibly being TRBD2 (5 bases). The CDR3 extends over 15 amino acids. V gave up 0 bases and J gave up 5 bases, with 15 bases separating them. The germline V gene has CDR1 SGHRS and CDR2 YFSETQ. CDR3 protein: CASSLALAGEDEQYF. For the CDR3, the DNA is TGCGCCAGCAGCTTGGCCCTGGCGGGTGAGGACGAGCAGTACTTC.

The chain couples TRBV7-8 to TRBJ1-3, with 8 bases aligning to TRBD1. Germline-derived CDR1 and CDR2 are SGHVS and FQNEAQ. V trimming: 4 bases; J trimming: 0 bases; junction bases outside the gene matches: 14. The CDR3 runs 19 residues. The CDR3 loop is CASSSATSGTGLSGNTIYF. The CDR3 region has the DNA TGTGCCAGCAGCTCGGCCACATCTGGGACAGGCCTCTCTGGAAACACCATATATTTT.

The genes are TRBV23-1 and TRBJ2-7; TRBD2 is a possible D gene (5 bases). TRBV23-1 is marked as an open reading frame, function uncertain. V lost 11 bases, J lost 12 bases, and 11 bases lay in between. The length of the CDR3 is 8 residues. The CDR3 spells CAVDEGYF. CDR3 bases: TGCGCCGTGGACGAGGGGTACTTC.